Listed below are T cell receptor beta chains from one sample, sequenced in a study of T-cell memory formation after mild COVID-19. TCRdb reprocessed the 5' RACE reads via MiXCR and lists one record per CDR3 protein. The sample has around 530,000 distinct CDR3 sequences, less than 25% seen once. The sequencing sample was made of PBMCs or a T cell subset sorted from them (not recorded which). All receptors derive from an adult woman who had mild COVID-19 (a few samples of this study predate the infection). Cell type and time point are not known. CDR3s include the opening cysteine and the closing phenylalanine or tryptophan. Each record gives: J gene, V gene, clone size, D gene, CDR3 protein, CDR3 DNA. A D gene is named only where the DNA matches it firmly. Size tells how often a clone was seen (once, few, many) or the class of an expanded clone, and some rows leave it out.

TRBJ2-5,TRBV9,few,-,CASSVGGSRGAETQYF,TGTGCCAGCAGCGTAGGAGGGAGTCGGGGGGCGGAGACCCAGTACTTC
TRBJ1-1,TRBV4-3,-,-,CASSQGGRARNTEAFF,TGCGCCAGCAGCCAAGGGGGGAGAGCTAGGAACACTGAAGCTTTCTTT
TRBJ2-3,TRBV7-9,few,-,CACSTRTDTQYF,TGTGCCTGCAGCACCCGCACAGATACGCAGTATTTT
TRBJ2-4,TRBV7-2,few,-,CASSLSSRVLTPNIQYF,TGTGCCAGCAGCTTAAGTTCACGGGTTTTGACACCAAACATTCAGTACTTC
TRBJ1-6,TRBV20-1,-,-,CSARAFVRQGNSPLHF,TGCAGTGCTAGAGCATTTGTCCGCCAGGGGAATTCACCCCTCCACTTT
TRBJ2-5,TRBV12-3/TRBV12-4,-,TRBD2,CASSFVGRWLAGNLQETQYF,TGTGCCAGCAGTTTTGTGGGACGGTGGCTAGCGGGCAACCTCCAAGAGACCCAGTACTTC
TRBJ1-5,TRBV24-1,-,-,CATSDGHPRKPQHF,TGTGCCACCAGTGATGGACACCCTAGGAAGCCCCAGCATTTT
TRBJ2-5,TRBV7-9,-,TRBD2,CASSSGLAGAGVETQYF,TGTGCCAGCAGCTCCGGACTAGCGGGGGCCGGAGTGGAGACCCAGTACTTC
TRBJ1-6,TRBV19,-,-,CASSIGGSYNSPLHF,TGTGCCAGTAGTATAGGAGGCAGCTATAATTCACCCCTCCACTTT
TRBJ1-2,TRBV6-6,-,TRBD1,CASSKGQTYGYTF,TGTGCCAGCAGTAAGGGACAGACCTATGGCTACACCTTC
TRBJ2-1,TRBV7-9,-,-,CASSLKGYYNEQFF,TGTGCCAGCAGCTTGAAGGGTTACTACAATGAGCAGTTCTTC
TRBJ2-3,TRBV5-1,few,TRBD2,CASSLERGGLDTQYF,TGCGCCAGCAGCTTGGAGCGGGGGGGCCTAGATACGCAGTATTTT
TRBJ2-1,TRBV29-1,few,-,CSVVNTDNEQFF,TGCAGCGTTGTTAACACCGACAATGAGCAGTTCTTC
TRBJ2-5,TRBV5-1,few,-,CASSLGIWETQYF,TGCGCCAGCAGCTTGGGAATTTGGGAGACCCAGTACTTC
TRBJ1-2,TRBV30,-,-,CAWSVGLSYGYTF,TGTGCCTGGAGTGTAGGTCTCAGCTATGGCTACACCTTC
TRBJ2-5,TRBV6-6,-,-,CALQDRPRRRETQYF,TGTGCCCTCCAAGACAGGCCGAGGCGTAGGGAGACCCAGTACTTC
TRBJ1-2,TRBV6-2/TRBV6-3,-,-,CASSYWRELHFYGYTF,TGTGCCAGCAGTTATTGGAGGGAGCTTCACTTCTATGGCTACACCTTC
TRBJ2-1,TRBV7-8,few,-,CASSSRDPWIDEQFF,TGTGCCAGCAGCTCCCGGGACCCCTGGATCGATGAGCAGTTCTTC
TRBJ2-1,TRBV29-1,-,-,CSVADSGQFF,TGCAGCGTGGCAGACTCGGGGCAGTTCTTC
TRBJ2-2,TRBV5-5,few,-,CASSLIRAGELFF,TGTGCCAGCAGCCTCATACGCGCCGGGGAGCTGTTTTTT
TRBJ2-2,TRBV4-2,few,-,CASSQAAGRNTGELFF,TGTGCCAGCAGCCAAGCGGCAGGGCGGAACACCGGGGAGCTGTTTTTT